This TCR beta chain stems from a study of T cell responses to AZD1222 COVID-19 vaccine. The study, taken as a whole, reports: Recipients of two AZD1222 doses showed rising Spike-specific TCR breadth and depth. There were vaccine-associated CD4 TCRs across spike, dominant at 160-218 and 743-854. Nearly half of spike-specific TCRs reportedly go after variant regions that carry no mutations.

Data came from immunoSEQ multiplex PCR; TCRdb stores just in-frame clones and leaves some out. The repertoire holds around 100,000 clones, with 90% as singletons. Only one count was recorded for this clone. The antigen remains undetermined. The sequences come from peripheral blood, collected on day 0 of AZD1222 vaccination. This sequence was found in an adult in good health.

CDR3 protein: CASSLPWGSGNTIYF. CDR3 sequence (DNA): TGTGCCAGCAGCTTGCCCTGGGGCTCTGGAAACACCATATATTTT. The rearrangement links TRBV5-6 to TRBJ1-3; D is unresolved. Trimming took 1 base from V and 0 from J, leaving 8 bases between them. The CDR3 loop spans 15 amino acids. Per germline, CDR1 SGHDT and CDR2 YYEEEE.